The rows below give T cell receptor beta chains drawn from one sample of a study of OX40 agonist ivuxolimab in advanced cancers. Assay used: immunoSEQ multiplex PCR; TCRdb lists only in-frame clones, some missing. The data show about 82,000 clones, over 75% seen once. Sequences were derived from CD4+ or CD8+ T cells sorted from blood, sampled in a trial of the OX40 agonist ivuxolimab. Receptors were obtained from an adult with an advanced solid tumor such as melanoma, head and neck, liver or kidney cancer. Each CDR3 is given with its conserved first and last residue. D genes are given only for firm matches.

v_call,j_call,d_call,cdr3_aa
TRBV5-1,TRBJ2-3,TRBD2,CASSVGLAGADTQYF
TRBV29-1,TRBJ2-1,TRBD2,CSARPPAGVSYNEQFF
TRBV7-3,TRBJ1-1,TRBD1,CASSLGQENTEAFF
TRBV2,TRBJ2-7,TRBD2,CASSYTSGSNEQYF
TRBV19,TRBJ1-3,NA,CASSILGGISGNTIYF
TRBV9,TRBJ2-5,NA,CASSVGVWETQYF
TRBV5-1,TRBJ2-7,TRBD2,CASSEGLAGPVREQYF
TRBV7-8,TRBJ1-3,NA,CASSSSVVSGNTIYF
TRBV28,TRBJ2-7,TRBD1,CASSFPGQSYEQYF
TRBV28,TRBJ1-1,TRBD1,CASSLGQAMNTEAFF
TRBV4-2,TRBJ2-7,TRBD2,CASSQEGTSGRYEQYF
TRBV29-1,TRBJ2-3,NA,CSVEAGTTSTDTQYF
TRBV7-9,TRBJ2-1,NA,CASSNNEQFF
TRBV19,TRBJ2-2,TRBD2,CASSIRAGPTSGELFF
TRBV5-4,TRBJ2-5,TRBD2,CASRQGLAGARETQYF
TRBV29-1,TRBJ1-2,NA,CSVGGANYGYTF
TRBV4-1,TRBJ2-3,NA,CASSWPLDTQYF
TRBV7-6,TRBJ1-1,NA,CASSLGAVATEAFF
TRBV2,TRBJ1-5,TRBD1,CASRDRGLRGNQPQHF
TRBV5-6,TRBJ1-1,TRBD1,CASSLDRANTEAFF
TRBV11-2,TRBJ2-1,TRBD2,CASSPSGRFDEQFF
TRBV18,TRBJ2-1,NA,CASSLGTFPYNEQFF
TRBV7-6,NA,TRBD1,CASSSAGTGGPYEQYF
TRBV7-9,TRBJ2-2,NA,CASSLAQLLAGELFF
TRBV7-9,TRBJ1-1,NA,CASSLAGVNTEAFF
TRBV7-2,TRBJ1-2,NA,CASSLVFSMGTGGYTF
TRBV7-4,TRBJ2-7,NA,CAPRARPSEPYEQYF
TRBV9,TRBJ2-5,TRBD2,CASSVAGGHQETQYF
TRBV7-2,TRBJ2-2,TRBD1,CASSTYRGTNTGELFF
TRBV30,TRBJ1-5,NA,CAWSQPNQPQHF
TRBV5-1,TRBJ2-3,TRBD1,CASSLGQGFTDTQYF
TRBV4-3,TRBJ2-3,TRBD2,CASSLSTGTSGRIDTQYF
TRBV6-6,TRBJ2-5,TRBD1,CASSRDRGQETQYF
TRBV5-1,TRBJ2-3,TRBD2,CASSLKGLAADTQYF
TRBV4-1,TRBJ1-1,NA,CASSQAPLRGNTEAFF
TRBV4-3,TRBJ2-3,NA,CASSQDNTVAMQYF
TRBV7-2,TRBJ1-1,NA,CASSFKGMGTEAFF
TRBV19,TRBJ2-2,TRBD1,CASSIRGQSGELFF
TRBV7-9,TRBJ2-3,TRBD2,CASSLGGRAWVTQYF
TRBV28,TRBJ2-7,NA,CAGSTSTLPYEQYF
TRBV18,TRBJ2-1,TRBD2,CASSPPSLAGAGEQFF
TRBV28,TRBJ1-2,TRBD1,CASRVGGQGALSWGYGYTF
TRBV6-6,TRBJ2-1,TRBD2,CASWGGSHGNEQFF
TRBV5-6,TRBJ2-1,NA,CASSLVAAYNEQFF
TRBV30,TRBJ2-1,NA,CAWNSYNEQFF
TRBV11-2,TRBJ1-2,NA,CASSFPGGMTGYTF
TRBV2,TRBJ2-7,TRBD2,CASTGVGGTYEQYF
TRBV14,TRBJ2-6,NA,CASSQDTFSRLSGANVLTF
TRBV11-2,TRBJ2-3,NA,CASSSRWGRRFTDTQYF
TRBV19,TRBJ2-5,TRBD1,CASRSPGRRGRGETQYF